These 20 T cell receptor beta chains were all obtained from the same sample, sequenced in a study of metastatic and nonmetastatic thyroid tumors. Thyroid surgery had not been preceded by any treatment in any patient. TCRdb re-called clones via MiXCR from the PCR reads. The repertoire consists of tens of thousands of clones, with approximately 20% occurring once and the leading ten covering about 4.6%. Source material: blood. These receptors were collected from a male donor with papillary thyroid cancer or a benign thyroid nodule (not recorded which). Some clones in this sample may be carry-over from other donors' samples.

To note about this clone: This may come from a read error, since a much larger clone is one base off. The rearrangement joins TRBV6-2 or TRBV6-3 to TRBJ2-3; 16 bases map to TRBD2. The CDR3 is 21 amino acids. Germline V lookup: CDR1 MNHEY, CDR2 SVGEGT. The CDR3 reads CATSYSTQGLAGGPFADTQYF. DNA of the CDR3: TGTGCCACCAGTTACTCAACCCAGGGACTAGCGGGAGGGCCTTTTGCAGATACGCAGTATTTT.

This clone was seen ten or more times. The chain is built from TRBV10-1 and TRBJ2-1; D unclear. The CDR3 length is 16 residues. Trimming cost V 0 bases and J 5 bases, with 14 bases left between them. CDR1 and CDR2 from the germline V gene are WNHNN and SYGVQD (reference sequence). The DNA of the CDR3 is TGCGCCAGCAGTGAGTCGGGAACGGACCCTCACAATGAGCAGTTCTTC. Translating gives CASSESGTDPHNEQFF.

This clone was observed many times. It may be a read error: a sequence one base away is much more abundant. This same CDR3 is encoded by further DNA sequences in the sample. The chain recombines TRBV6-1 with TRBJ2-1; 11 bases are a match to TRBD2. This CDR3 contains 15 residues. V shed 6 bases and J 4 bases; nucleotides not matched to a gene: 5. Per the germline V gene, CDR1 is MNHNS and CDR2 is SASEGT. The CDR3 sequence is CASREIAGGYNEQFF. The DNA of the CDR3 is TGTGCCAGCAGAGAAATAGCGGGGGGGTACAATGAGCAGTTCTTC.

This clone showed up many times. The chain is built from TRBV3-1 and TRBJ2-3; D call uncertain. The germline CDR1 and CDR2 sequences are LGHDT and YNNKEL (reference sequence). V was cut by 4 bases and J by 0 bases, with 8 bases left in between. This CDR3 region has 14 residues. This chain's CDR3 is CASSRRVSTDTQYF. CDR3 nucleotide sequence: TGTGCCAGCAGCCGTAGGGTCAGCACAGATACGCAGTATTTT.

This clone was counted at least ten times. The rearrangement joins TRBV7-8 to TRBJ2-7, with TRBD2 identical over 11 bases. The CDR3 length is 20 residues. The germline V gene has CDR1 SGHVS and CDR2 FQNEAQ. The junction had 18 bases not matched to a gene; V was cut back by 1 base and J by 4 bases. CDR3 bases: TGTGCCAGCAGCTTAGTGACATTAGCGGGAGGGCTACCGAGCGAATACGAGCAGTACTTC. Translated: CASSLVTLAGGLPSEYEQYF. The full variable domain, completed using reference TRBV7-8 and TRBJ2-7, is GAGVSQSPRYKVAKRGQDVALRCDPISGHVSLFWYQQALGQGPEFLTYFQNEAQLDKSGLPSDRFFAERPEGSVSTLKIQRTQQEDSAVYLCASSLVTLAGGLPSEYEQYFGPGTRLTVT.

This clone was seen repeatedly, ten times or more. V is TRBV5-1 and J is TRBJ2-2, with D possibly being TRBD2 (6 bases). The germline CDR1 and CDR2 sequences are SGHRS and YFSETQ. The CDR3 sequence is 18 residues long. The V end lost 4 bases, the J end lost 3 bases, and 22 bases lay between the germline ends. In DNA, the CDR3 is TGCGCCAGCAGCCAAAATACCGGGGCGGGGTCCGACACCGGGGAGCTGTTTTTT. Protein: CASSQNTGAGSDTGELFF.

For this clone: This may arise from a read error, as a much more abundant clone is one base away. Additional DNA sequences in this sample encode the identical CDR3. The genes are TRBV10-2 and TRBJ1-1; 9 nucleotides agree with TRBD1. Germline values: CDR1 WSHSY, CDR2 SAAADI. The CDR3 covers 12 residues. The J segment lost 8 bases and the V segment lost 5 bases, leaving 3 bases of the junction unmatched. The DNA for the CDR3 is TGCGCCAGCAGTACAGGGGGCACCGAAGCTTTCTTT. This codes for CASSTGGTEAFF.

V is TRBV6-2 or TRBV6-3 and J is TRBJ1-1; D remains ambiguous. The germline V gene has CDR1 MNHEY and CDR2 SVGEGT. This CDR3 region has 14 residues. V dropped 2 bases and J dropped 2 bases, with 9 bases sitting between them. Written as DNA, the CDR3 is TGTGCCAGCAGTTACACCCGGGCAAACACTGAAGCTTTCTTT. Amino acid sequence: CASSYTRANTEAFF.

The table lists this clone with a few counts. One junction end does not reproduce the germline sequence, and a read error may be involved. The chain is built from TRBV28 and TRBJ1-1; D gene uncertain. The CDR3 covers 16 residues. Germline loops: CDR1 MDHEN, CDR2 SYDVKM. The CDR3 reads CASSYQKTWFGTEAFF. As DNA, the CDR3 is TGTGCCAGCAGTTACCAAAAGACCTGGTTCGGAACTGAAGCTTTCTTC.

This clone is medium-sized within its sample. The CDR3 bases are TGTGCCAGCAGTGATCGAGTCTTGAGCAATGAGCAGTTCTTC. This gives the protein CASSDRVLSNEQFF. The chain combines TRBV2 with TRBJ2-1; no reliable D call. V was pared by 3 bases and J by 6 bases, with 12 bases between. Germline values: CDR1 SNHLY, CDR2 FYNNEI. The CDR3 has 14 amino acids.

This clone qualifies as medium-sized (0.01 to 0.1%). The chain recombines TRBV24-1 with TRBJ2-7; D ambiguous. Trimming removed 4 bases from V and 0 bases from J, with 3 bases in between. The CDR3 is 12 amino acids. Germline-derived CDR1 and CDR2 are KGHDR and SFDVKD. CDR3 loop: CATSDYSYEQYF. The CDR3 region has the DNA TGTGCCACCAGTGACTACTCCTACGAGCAGTACTTC.

V and J are TRBV6-1 and TRBJ1-2; no clear D gene. Germline V gene data show CDR1 as MNHNS and CDR2 as SASEGT. V dropped 1 base and J dropped 10 bases, with 10 bases sitting between them. The CDR3 has 12 residues. CDR3 bases: TGTGCCAGCAGTGAAGTATATAGGGACTACACCTTC. This codes for CASSEVYRDYTF.

On this clone itself: Germline and junction disagree at one end, which may indicate a read error. The rearrangement uses TRBV25-1 and TRBJ1-1, with D perhaps TRBD1 (5 bases). Per germline, CDR1 MGHDK and CDR2 SYGVNS. This CDR3 contains 13 residues. CDR3 in DNA: TGTGACTTCCTCGCGGTAGGGGAGGCTGAAGCTTTCTTC. It encodes CDFLAVGEAEAFF.

This clone was counted only a few times. The J gene is TRBJ2-3, the V gene TRBV10-3; D is unresolved. The germline V gene has CDR1 ENHRY and CDR2 SYGVKD. The CDR3 is 12 amino acids. Trimming cost V 6 bases and J 1 base, with 5 bases left between them. The CDR3 region has the DNA TGTGCCATCAGCTCGGGCACAGATACGCAGTATTTT. This gives the protein CAISSGTDTQYF.

The J gene is TRBJ1-1, the V gene TRBV20-1; D unresolved. Germline V lookup: CDR1 DFQATT, CDR2 SNEGSKA (reference sequence). The V and J ends lost 6 bases and 3 bases respectively, with 17 bases between them. The CDR3 is made up of 14 amino acids. The CDR3 loop reads CSAQYQRADTEAFF. CDR3 coding DNA: TGCAGTGCACAATATCAGAGGGCCGACACTGAAGCTTTCTTT.

This clone was detected only a few times. At one of its ends the junction is not consistent with the germline gene, which may arise from a read error. The rearrangement links TRBV10-1 to TRBJ2-2; 8 bases align to TRBD1. The germline CDR1 and CDR2 sequences are WNHNN and SYGVQD (reference sequence). The CDR3 is 15 amino acids. CDR3 protein: CASSDRGRLTGELFF. The DNA for the CDR3 is TGCGCCAGCAGTGACAGGGGGCGTCTGACCGGGGAGCTATTTTTT.

This clone was counted ten times or more. The chain recombines TRBV11-1 with TRBJ2-1; D not resolved. The CDR3 has 14 residues. CDR1 is SGHAT and CDR2 is FQDESV in the germline V gene (reference sequence). Trimming shortened V by 5 bases and J by 3 bases, and 11 bases separated the two germline ends. The CDR3 coding sequence is TGTGCCAGCAGCCCTCCAATCTTCTACAATGAGCAGTTCTTC. This codes for CASSPPIFYNEQFF.

By sample fraction, this clone is medium-sized. J is TRBJ2-1 and V is TRBV10-1, with D perhaps TRBD1 or TRBD2 (6 bases each). There are 15 residues in the CDR3. The V and J ends lost 4 bases and 5 bases respectively, with 15 bases between them. Germline V gives CDR1 WNHNN, CDR2 SYGVQD (reference sequence). CDR3 loop: CASSGGDTLNNEQFF. The CDR3 coding sequence is TGCGCCAGCAGTGGGGGGGACACATTAAACAATGAGCAGTTCTTC.

The chain has TRBV12-3 or TRBV12-4 and TRBJ1-1; possibly TRBD1 for D (6 bases). The CDR3 totals 14 residues. The V end was cut by 5 bases, the J end by 2 bases, with 12 bases between. CDR3 coding DNA: TGTGCCAGCAGTGTCAGGGGATCTAACACTGAAGCTTTCTTT. Translated, it gives CASSVRGSNTEAFF.

This clone was observed at least ten times. The chain is built from TRBV9 and TRBJ2-6; D is ambiguous. Germline V gene sequence: CDR1 SGDLS, CDR2 YYNGEE. Trimming removed 0 bases at V and 0 bases at J, with 10 bases between. The CDR3 length is 17 residues. CDR3 region: CASSVDMVNSGANVLTF. The CDR3 DNA reads TGTGCCAGCAGCGTAGATATGGTGAACTCTGGGGCCAACGTCCTGACTTTC.